This TCR beta chain was recovered during a study of identical twins. CDR3 length equals 17 residues. Germline CDR1 GTSNPN, CDR2 SVGIG (reference sequence). The V gene lost 2 bases and the J gene lost 0 bases, with 17 bases spanning the gap. TCRdb fed the 5' RACE reads into MiXCR, producing one record per CDR3 protein. This table has about 340,000 distinct CDR3 sequences, 9% appearing once. This rearrangement joins TRBV30 to TRBJ1-3, with no clear D. The specimen was naive T cells sorted from blood. The receptor was derived from a woman in her fifties or sixties in good health. The CDR3 DNA reads as TGTGCCTGGAGTATAGGGTCGGGAGGTCTCTCTGGAAACACCATATATTTT. Its translation is CAWSIGSGGLSGNTIYF.